The rows below give T cell receptor beta chains drawn from one sample of a study of cytomegalovirus exposure and HLA in healthy donors. Repertoires were generated with immunoSEQ multiplex PCR, while TCRdb's copy carries only in-frame clones and drops some. The table lists approximately 110,000 clones, roughly 66% of them singletons, with 2.2% in the top ten. The sequenced sample consisted of PBMCs. Every receptor here comes from a woman aged 30 to 39 in good health and CMV-seronegative. Each CDR3 is given with its conserved first and last residue. D genes are given only for firm matches. Size values are once, few and many counts, or a class for expanded clones, and some rows have none.

TRBV7-3	-	TRBD2	TRBJ2-2	CASSQSIGRAPGELFF	TGTGCCAGCAGCCAAAGTATCGGGAGGGCCCCCGGGGAGCTGTTTTTT
TRBV28	few	-	TRBJ1-4	CASNTGINEKLFF	TGTGCCAGCAACACAGGGATTAATGAAAAACTGTTTTTT
TRBV4-3	-	-	TRBJ1-2	CASSRSRGGYGYTF	TGCGCCAGCAGCCGCTCCAGGGGCGGATACGGCTACACCTTC
TRBV5-1	few	-	TRBJ2-2	CASSLNTGLVGELFF	TGCGCCAGCAGCTTGAACACAGGGTTGGTCGGGGAGCTGTTTTTT
TRBV5-6	-	-	TRBJ1-4	CASSSFSRGHYEKLFF	TGTGCCAGCAGCTCCTTTTCTAGGGGTCATTATGAAAAACTGTTTTTT
TRBV29-1	-	TRBD1	TRBJ2-1	CSAATGGAEQFF	TGCAGCGCAGCCACAGGGGGCGCCGAGCAGTTCTTC
TRBV11-2	-	-	TRBJ1-1	CASSPGQVNTEAFF	TGTGCCAGCAGCCCCGGCCAGGTGAACACTGAAGCTTTCTTT
TRBV28	-	-	TRBJ2-7	CASSPRTKQYF	TGTGCCAGCAGTCCACGGACAAAGCAGTACTTC
TRBV28	-	TRBD2	TRBJ2-7	CASGTSGSIKSYEQYF	TGTGCCAGCGGGACTAGCGGGTCTATCAAGTCCTACGAGCAGTACTTC
TRBV5-1	-	-	TRBJ2-7	CASSFFRGSSYEQYF	TGCGCCAGCAGCTTCTTCCGGGGGAGCTCCTACGAGCAGTACTTC
TRBV6-4	-	-	TRBJ2-6	CASSDDSSGANVLTF	TGTGCCAGCAGTGACGACAGCTCTGGGGCCAACGTCCTGACTTTC
TRBV9	-	TRBD2	TRBJ2-5	CASSPHTSGRETQYF	TGTGCCAGCAGCCCCCATACTAGCGGGAGGGAGACCCAGTACTTC
TRBV19	few	TRBD1	TRBJ2-7	CASSPGQVYYEQYF	TGTGCCAGTAGCCCAGGACAGGTGTACTACGAGCAGTACTTC
TRBV27	-	TRBD2	TRBJ2-1	CASNPSGYNEQFF	TGTGCCAGCAATCCTAGCGGGTACAATGAGCAGTTCTTC
TRBV4-2	-	-	TRBJ2-1	CASSLTSGVSSYNEQFF	TGTGCCAGCAGCCTGACGTCAGGGGTAAGCTCCTACAATGAGCAGTTCTTC
TRBV6-1	-	TRBD1	TRBJ2-1	CASSEAWGQSGRTYNEQFF	TGTGCCAGCAGTGAAGCTTGGGGACAGTCAGGCCGGACCTACAATGAGCAGTTCTTC
TRBV7-9	few	-	TRBJ2-3	CASSLLVGVEYF	TGTGCCAGCAGCTTATTGGTGGGAGTGGAGTATTTT
TRBV6-5	-	-	TRBJ2-7	CASRYRTERFYEQYF	TGTGCCAGCAGATATCGGACAGAAAGATTCTACGAGCAGTACTTC